The sequence of this T cell receptor beta chain was determined in a study of T cell responses to AZD1222 COVID-19 vaccine. Overall study results and limits: Reports indicate that nearly half of spike-specific TCRs are directed at unmutated variant regions. The CD4 TCRs associated with vaccination extended across spike and predominated at 160-218 and 743-854.

With regard to this clone: Its antigen is still unknown.

The data were produced by immunoSEQ multiplex PCR, yet TCRdb's version contains in-frame clones alone and is incomplete. Among 150,000 or so clones listed, 90% were seen once. CDR3 length: 13 amino acids. Germline values: CDR1 SGHNT, CDR2 YYREEE (reference sequence). With 0 bases removed from V and 7 bases from J, the gap between germline ends came to 7 bases. The sequencing used peripheral blood, collected on day 0 of AZD1222 vaccination. The rearrangement uses TRBV5-4 and TRBJ1-4; D is possibly TRBD1 (5 bases). The receptor comes from an adult in good health. CDR3 in amino acids: CASSLVQGEKLFF. CDR3 in DNA: TGTGCCAGCAGCTTGGTCCAGGGTGAAAAACTGTTTTTT.